This is a list of T cell receptor beta chains from one sample in a study of T cells in Graves' hyperthyroidism and ophthalmopathy. TCRdb reanalysed the multiplex PCR reads using MiXCR and keeps one entry per CDR3 protein. This table holds some 460,000 distinct CDR3 sequences, about 15% found once. Specimen: blood. These receptors came from a woman between 18 and 29 years old with Graves' hyperthyroidism. Each CDR3 is given with its conserved first and last residue.

v_call	j_call	cdr3_aa
TRBV6-1	TRBJ2-7	CASSELMGKLSDDQYF
TRBV12-5	TRBJ1-2	CASGNRRDGYTF
TRBV6-1	TRBJ2-7	CASSTQSGGAGEQYF
TRBV28	TRBJ2-7	CASSIAGGRYF
TRBV20-1	TRBJ2-3	CSALWGGADTQYF
TRBV5-5	TRBJ2-5	CASSLAASGGASRETQYF
TRBV7-3	TRBJ2-1	CASSRDSGAYNEQFF
TRBV5-1	TRBJ1-2	CASSPGEGSYGYTF
TRBV7-9	TRBJ2-7	CASSLSTGGLGEQYF
TRBV28	TRBJ2-5	CASNLRGAKETQYF
TRBV7-3	TRBJ2-7	CASSLKGGFIPAYEQYF
TRBV6-4	TRBJ2-3	CASSEGLAGGPDTQYF
TRBV11-2	TRBJ2-3	CASSLVGRSYTDTQYF
TRBV6-4	TRBJ1-1	CASSDSSFGGNTEAFF
TRBV12-3/TRBV12-4	TRBJ2-7	CASSLEPGGSYEQYF
TRBV7-2	TRBJ1-3	CASSSGQNTIYF
TRBV19	TRBJ1-2	CASSMGGTGGSIGYTF
TRBV4-1	TRBJ2-1	CASSQVQGGYNEQFF
TRBV11-3	TRBJ2-3	CASSSGTSTPDTQYF
TRBV7-9	TRBJ2-2	CASSITSGKNTGELFF
TRBV20-1	TRBJ2-1	CSAGTDRYNEQFF
TRBV12-3/TRBV12-4	TRBJ2-3	CASTAFSGRSTDTQYF
TRBV11-2	TRBJ1-2	CASSDPGSSYTF
TRBV27	TRBJ1-5	CASRQGYSNQPQHF
TRBV27	TRBJ1-4	CASSREDRVGEKLFF
TRBV30	TRBJ1-1	CAWKRGWGTEAFF
TRBV3-1	TRBJ2-1	CASSQDSEVWAGDYNEQFF
TRBV6-1	TRBJ2-1	CASSSGGAEQFF
TRBV9	TRBJ2-3	CASSVGAGMADTQYF
TRBV5-6	TRBJ2-3	CASREDGSSHTQYF
TRBV28	TRBJ2-5	CASSPGFGTTQETQYF
TRBV7-2	TRBJ2-3	CASSLLGLAGVGTDTQYF